This section outlines one T cell receptor beta chain sequence together with its context. Its antigen is undetermined. Measured with immunoSEQ multiplex PCR; TCRdb has only the in-frame clones, and not every one. This sample carries around 160,000 clones, more than 75% of them seen once, and the ten largest clones take roughly 4%. The data were obtained in a study of T cell responses to AZD1222 COVID-19 vaccine. The CDR3 contains 15 residues. Germline lookup yields CDR1 SGHDT and CDR2 YYEEEE. V was trimmed by 1 base and J by 0 bases, leaving 7 bases between them. Study-level points and caveats: Donors skewed white British and female; clonal diversity was possibly underestimated.

This clonotype was sampled from an adult in good health. The chain has TRBV5-6 and TRBJ1-4, with D unclear. Sequenced material: peripheral blood, taken on day 0 of MenACWY control vaccination. CDR3 amino acids: CASSLRVTTNEKLFF. The CDR3 DNA reads as TGTGCCAGCAGCTTGCGGGTCACAACTAATGAAAAACTGTTTTTT.